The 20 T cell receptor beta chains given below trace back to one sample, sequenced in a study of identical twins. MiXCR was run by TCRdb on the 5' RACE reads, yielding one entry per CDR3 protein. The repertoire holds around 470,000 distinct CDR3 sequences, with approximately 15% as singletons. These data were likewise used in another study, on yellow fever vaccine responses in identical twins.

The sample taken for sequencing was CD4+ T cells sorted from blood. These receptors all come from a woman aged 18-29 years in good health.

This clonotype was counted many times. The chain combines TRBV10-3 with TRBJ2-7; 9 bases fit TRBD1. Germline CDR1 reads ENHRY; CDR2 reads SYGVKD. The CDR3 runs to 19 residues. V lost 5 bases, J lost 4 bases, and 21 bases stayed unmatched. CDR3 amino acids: CAISLRDREANGKGYEQYF. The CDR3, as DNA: TGTGCCATCAGTCTCCGGGACAGGGAGGCGAATGGGAAAGGATACGAGCAGTACTTC.

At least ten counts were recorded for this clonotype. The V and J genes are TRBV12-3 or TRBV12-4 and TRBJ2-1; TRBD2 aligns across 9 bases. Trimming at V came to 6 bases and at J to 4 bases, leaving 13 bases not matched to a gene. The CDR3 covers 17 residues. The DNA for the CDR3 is TGTGCCAGCAGCAAGCGGGGGGCCACCTTTATTTACAATGAGCAGTTCTTC. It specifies CASSKRGATFIYNEQFF.

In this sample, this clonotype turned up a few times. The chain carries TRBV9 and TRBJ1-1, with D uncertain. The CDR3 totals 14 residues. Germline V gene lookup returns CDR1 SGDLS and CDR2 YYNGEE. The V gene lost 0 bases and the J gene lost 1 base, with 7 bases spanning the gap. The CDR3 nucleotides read TGTGCCAGCAGCGTAGCGGGGTGGAACACTGAAGCTTTCTTT. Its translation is CASSVAGWNTEAFF.

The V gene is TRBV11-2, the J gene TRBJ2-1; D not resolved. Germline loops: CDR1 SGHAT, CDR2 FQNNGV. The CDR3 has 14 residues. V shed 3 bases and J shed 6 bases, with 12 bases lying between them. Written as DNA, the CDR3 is TGTGCCAGCAGCTTTACGACCTCTAGCAATGAGCAGTTCTTC. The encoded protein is CASSFTTSSNEQFF.

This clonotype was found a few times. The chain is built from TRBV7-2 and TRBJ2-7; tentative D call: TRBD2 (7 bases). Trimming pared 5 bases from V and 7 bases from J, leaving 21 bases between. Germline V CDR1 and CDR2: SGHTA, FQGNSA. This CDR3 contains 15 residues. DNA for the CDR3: TGTGCCAGCAGCCAGACCGGGGGGCGAGTAGGAGAGCAGTACTTC. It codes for CASSQTGGRVGEQYF.

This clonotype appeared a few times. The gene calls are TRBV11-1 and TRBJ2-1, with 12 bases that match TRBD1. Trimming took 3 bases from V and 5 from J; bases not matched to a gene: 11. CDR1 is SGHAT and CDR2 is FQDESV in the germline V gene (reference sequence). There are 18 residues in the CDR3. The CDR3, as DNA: TGTGCCAGCAGCTTTAGGGGGGGGACAGGGGGCAGCCACAATGAGCAGTTCTTC. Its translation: CASSFRGGTGGSHNEQFF.

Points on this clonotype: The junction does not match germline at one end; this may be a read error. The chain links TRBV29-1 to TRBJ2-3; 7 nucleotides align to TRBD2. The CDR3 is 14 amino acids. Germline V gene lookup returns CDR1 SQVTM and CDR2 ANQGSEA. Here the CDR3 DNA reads TGCAGCGTTGGGGCTAGCGGAATCACAGATACGCAGAATTTT. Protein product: CSVGASGITDTQNF.

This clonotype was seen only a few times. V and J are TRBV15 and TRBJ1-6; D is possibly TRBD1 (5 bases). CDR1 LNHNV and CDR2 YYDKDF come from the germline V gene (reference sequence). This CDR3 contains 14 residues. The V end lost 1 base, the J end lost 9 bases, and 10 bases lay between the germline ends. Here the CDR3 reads CATSRAGGSSPLHF. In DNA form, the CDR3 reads TGTGCCACCAGCAGAGCTGGGGGTAGTTCACCCCTCCACTTT.

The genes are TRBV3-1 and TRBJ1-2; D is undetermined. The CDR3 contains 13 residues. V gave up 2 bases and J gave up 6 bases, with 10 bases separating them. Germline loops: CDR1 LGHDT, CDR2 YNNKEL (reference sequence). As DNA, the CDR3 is TGTGCCAGCAGCCAAATGTCGGTGGATGGCTACACCTTC. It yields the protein CASSQMSVDGYTF.

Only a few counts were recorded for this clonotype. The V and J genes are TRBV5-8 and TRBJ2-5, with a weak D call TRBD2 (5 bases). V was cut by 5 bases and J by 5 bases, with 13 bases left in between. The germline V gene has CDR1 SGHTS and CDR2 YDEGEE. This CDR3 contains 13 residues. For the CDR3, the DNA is TGTGCCAGCAGGAGGTTTAGCGTGGAGACCCAGTACTTC. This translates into CASRRFSVETQYF. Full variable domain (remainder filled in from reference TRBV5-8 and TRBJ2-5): EAGVTQSPTHLIKTRGQQATLRCSPISGHTSVYWYQQALGLGLQFLLWYDEGEERNRGNFPPRFSGRQFPNYSSELNVNALELEDSALYLCASRRFSVETQYFGPGTRLLVL.

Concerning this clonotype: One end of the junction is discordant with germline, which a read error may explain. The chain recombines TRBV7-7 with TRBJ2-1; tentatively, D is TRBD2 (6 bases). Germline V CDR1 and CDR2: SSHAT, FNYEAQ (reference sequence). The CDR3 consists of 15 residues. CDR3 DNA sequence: TGTGCTAGCAGCTTGGGACTCGAGGTTTACAATGAGCAGTTCTTC. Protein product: CASSLGLEVYNEQFF.

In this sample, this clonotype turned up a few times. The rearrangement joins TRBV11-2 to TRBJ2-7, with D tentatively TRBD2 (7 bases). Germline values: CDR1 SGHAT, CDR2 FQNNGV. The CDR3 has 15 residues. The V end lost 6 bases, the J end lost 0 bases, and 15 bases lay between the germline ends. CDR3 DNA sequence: TGTGCCAGCAGAATACAGGGAGGGAACTCCTACGAGCAGTACTTC. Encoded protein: CASRIQGGNSYEQYF.

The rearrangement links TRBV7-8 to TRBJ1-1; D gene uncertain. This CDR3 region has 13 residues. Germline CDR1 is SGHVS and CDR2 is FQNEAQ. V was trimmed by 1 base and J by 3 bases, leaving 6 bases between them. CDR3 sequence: CASSLGEDTEAFF. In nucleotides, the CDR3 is TGTGCCAGCAGCTTAGGAGAAGACACTGAAGCTTTCTTT.

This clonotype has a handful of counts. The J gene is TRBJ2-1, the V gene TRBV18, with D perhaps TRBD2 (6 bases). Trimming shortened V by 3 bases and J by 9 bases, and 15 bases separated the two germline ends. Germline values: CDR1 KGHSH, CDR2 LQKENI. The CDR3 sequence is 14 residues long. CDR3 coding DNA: TGTGCCAGCTCACCGGGGGACTCCGCCCCTGAGCAGTTCTTC. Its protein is CASSPGDSAPEQFF.

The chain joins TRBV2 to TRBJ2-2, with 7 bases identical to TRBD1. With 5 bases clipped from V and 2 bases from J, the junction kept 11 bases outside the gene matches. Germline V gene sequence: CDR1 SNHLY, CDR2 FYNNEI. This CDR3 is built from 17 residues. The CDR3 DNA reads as TGTGCCAGCAGTTATCTTGGGACAGAATTAAACACCGGGGAGCTGTTTTTT. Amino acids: CASSYLGTELNTGELFF.

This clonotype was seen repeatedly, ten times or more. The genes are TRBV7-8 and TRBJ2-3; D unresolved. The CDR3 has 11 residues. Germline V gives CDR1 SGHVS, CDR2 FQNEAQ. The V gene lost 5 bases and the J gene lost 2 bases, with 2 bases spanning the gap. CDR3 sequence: CASSTTDTQYF. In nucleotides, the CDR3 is TGTGCCAGCAGCACCACAGATACGCAGTATTTT.

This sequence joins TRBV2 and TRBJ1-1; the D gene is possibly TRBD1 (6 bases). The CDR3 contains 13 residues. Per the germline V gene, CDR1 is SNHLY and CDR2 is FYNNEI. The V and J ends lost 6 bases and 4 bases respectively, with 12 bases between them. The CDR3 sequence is CASSVTGSTEAFF. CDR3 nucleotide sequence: TGTGCCAGCAGCGTAACAGGGTCCACTGAAGCTTTCTTT.

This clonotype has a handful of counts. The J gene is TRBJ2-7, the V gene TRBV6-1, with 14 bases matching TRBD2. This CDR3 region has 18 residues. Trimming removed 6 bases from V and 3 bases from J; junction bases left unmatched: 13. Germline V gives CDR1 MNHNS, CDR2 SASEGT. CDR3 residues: CASSQSPGTSGSIYEQYF. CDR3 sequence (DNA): TGTGCCAGCAGCCAGAGTCCTGGGACTAGCGGGAGTATCTACGAGCAGTACTTC.

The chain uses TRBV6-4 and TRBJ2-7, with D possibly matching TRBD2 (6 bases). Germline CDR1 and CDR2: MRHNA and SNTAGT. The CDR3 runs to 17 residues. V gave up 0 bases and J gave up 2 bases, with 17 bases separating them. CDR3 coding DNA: TGTGCCAGCAGTGACTCGGGAGGAGGACTCCCCACCTACGAGCAGTACTTC. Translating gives CASSDSGGGLPTYEQYF.

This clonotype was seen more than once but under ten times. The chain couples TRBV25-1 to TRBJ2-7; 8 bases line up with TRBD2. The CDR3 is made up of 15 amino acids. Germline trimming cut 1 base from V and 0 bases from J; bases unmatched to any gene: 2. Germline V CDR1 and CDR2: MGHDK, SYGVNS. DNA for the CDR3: TGTGCCAGCAGTGAATTAAGCGGGAGCTCCTACGAGCAGTACTTC. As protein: CASSELSGSSYEQYF.